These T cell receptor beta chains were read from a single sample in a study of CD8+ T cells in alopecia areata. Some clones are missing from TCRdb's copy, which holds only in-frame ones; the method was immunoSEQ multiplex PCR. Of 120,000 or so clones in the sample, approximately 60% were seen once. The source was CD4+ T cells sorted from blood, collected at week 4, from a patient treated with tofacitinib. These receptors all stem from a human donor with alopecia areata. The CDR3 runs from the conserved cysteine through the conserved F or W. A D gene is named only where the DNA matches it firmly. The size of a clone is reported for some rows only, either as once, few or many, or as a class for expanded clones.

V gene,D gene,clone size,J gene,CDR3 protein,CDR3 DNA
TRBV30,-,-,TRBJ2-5,CAWSVVGGKTQYF,TGTGCCTGGAGTGTAGTGGGGGGCAAGACCCAGTACTTC
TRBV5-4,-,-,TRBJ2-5,CASSLSLERGGETQYF,TGTGCCAGCAGCTTGTCTCTTGAGAGGGGGGGAGAGACCCAGTACTTC
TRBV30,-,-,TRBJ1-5,CAWSGGGNQPQHF,TGTGCCTGGAGCGGGGGTGGCAATCAGCCCCAGCATTTT
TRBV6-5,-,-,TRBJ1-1,CASSYTSRSEAFF,TGTGCCAGCAGTTACACCTCGAGATCTGAAGCTTTCTTT
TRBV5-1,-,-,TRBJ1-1,CASSLAPGENTEAFF,TGCGCCAGCAGCTTGGCCCCGGGAGAGAACACTGAAGCTTTCTTT
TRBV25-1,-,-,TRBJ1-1,CASSDNRQHMNTEAFF,TGTGCCAGCAGTGATAATCGACAGCACATGAACACTGAAGCTTTCTTT
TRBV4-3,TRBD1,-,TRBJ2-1,CASSQALGQPDEQFF,TGCGCCAGCAGCCAAGCCCTGGGACAGCCAGATGAGCAGTTCTTC
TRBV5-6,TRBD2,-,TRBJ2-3,CASRPFAGADTQYF,TGTGCCAGCAGACCATTCGCGGGAGCGGATACGCAGTATTTT
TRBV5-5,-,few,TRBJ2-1,CASSLEVDGEQFF,TGTGCCAGCAGCTTGGAGGTCGACGGCGAGCAGTTCTTC
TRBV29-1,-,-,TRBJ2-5,CSVAARHGGETQYF,TGCAGCGTTGCGGCCAGGCACGGCGGGGAGACCCAGTACTTC
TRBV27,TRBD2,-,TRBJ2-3,CASSFSRVSGIFSDTQYF,TGTGCCAGCAGTTTCAGTAGAGTTAGCGGGATTTTTTCAGATACGCAGTATTTT
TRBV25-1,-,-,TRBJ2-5,CASKPFIGTQYF,TGTGCCAGCAAACCATTTATTGGGACCCAGTACTTC
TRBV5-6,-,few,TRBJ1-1,CASSRYRALAEAFF,TGTGCCAGCAGCCGTTACAGGGCGTTAGCTGAAGCTTTCTTT
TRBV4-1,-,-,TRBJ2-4,CASSQESSAKNIQYF,TGCGCCAGCAGCCAAGAGTCTTCAGCCAAAAACATTCAGTACTTC
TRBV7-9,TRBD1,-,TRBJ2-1,CASSLEGGSNEQFF,TGTGCCAGCAGCTTAGAAGGGGGCTCCAATGAGCAGTTCTTC
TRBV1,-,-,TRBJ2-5,CTSSGAGGLAILRTQYF,TGCACCAGCAGCGGGGCGGGAGGGCTGGCTATATTGCGGACCCAGTACTTC
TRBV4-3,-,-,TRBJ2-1,CASSQDLRVTSYNEQFF,TGCGCCAGCAGCCAAGATTTGCGGGTGACATCCTACAATGAGCAGTTCTTC
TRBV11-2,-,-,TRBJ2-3,CASSSAPPDTQYF,TGTGCCAGCAGCTCAGCACCCCCAGATACGCAGTATTTT
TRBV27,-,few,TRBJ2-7,CASSSSLRSYEQYF,TGTGCCAGCAGTTCCAGTCTCCGTTCCTACGAGCAGTACTTC
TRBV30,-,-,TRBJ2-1,CAWVAGRSWFF,TGTGCCTGGGTGGCGGGGAGGTCTTGGTTCTTC
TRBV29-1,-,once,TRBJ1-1,CSVGSGRGTEAFF,TGCAGCGTTGGTTCAGGGAGGGGTACTGAAGCTTTCTTT
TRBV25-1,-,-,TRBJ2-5,CASSEGGDSLGETQYF,TGTGCCAGCAGTGAAGGCGGGGACAGCCTGGGGGAGACCCAGTACTTC
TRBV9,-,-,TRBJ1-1,CASSDLKVNTEAFF,TGTGCCAGCAGCGACCTCAAGGTCAACACTGAAGCTTTCTTT
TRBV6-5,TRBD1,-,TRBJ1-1,CASSPEDRDTEAFF,TGTGCCAGCAGCCCCGAAGACAGGGACACTGAAGCTTTCTTT
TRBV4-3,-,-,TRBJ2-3,CASSQDDRWADTQYF,TGCGCCAGCAGCCAAGACGACAGGTGGGCAGATACGCAGTATTTT
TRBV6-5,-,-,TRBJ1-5,CASSDSNQPQHF,TGTGCCAGCAGCGATAGCAATCAGCCCCAGCATTTT
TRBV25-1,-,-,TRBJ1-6,CASSGTGNSPLHF,TGTGCCAGCAGTGGTACAGGGAATTCACCCCTCCACTTT
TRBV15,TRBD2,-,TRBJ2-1,CATSRDSGTHSYNEQFF,TGTGCCACCAGCAGAGATAGCGGGACCCACTCCTACAATGAGCAGTTCTTC
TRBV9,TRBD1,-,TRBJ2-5,CASSVAPDRGETQYF,TGTGCCAGCAGCGTCGCCCCCGACAGGGGCGAGACCCAGTACTTC
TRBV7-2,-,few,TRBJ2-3,CASSLGRTDTQYF,TGTGCCAGCAGCTTGGGACGCACAGATACGCAGTATTTT
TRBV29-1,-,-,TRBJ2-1,CSVEETDRAYNEQFF,TGCAGCGTTGAAGAGACGGACCGGGCCTACAATGAGCAGTTCTTC
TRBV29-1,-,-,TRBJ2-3,CSSLWGPSTDTQYF,TGCAGCTCCTTATGGGGGCCTAGCACAGATACGCAGTATTTT
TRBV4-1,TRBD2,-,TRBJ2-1,CASSPPRDSGSGWSEQFF,TGCGCCAGCAGCCCCCCCCGGGATAGCGGGAGTGGGTGGAGTGAGCAGTTCTTC
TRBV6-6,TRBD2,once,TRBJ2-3,CASSSSGGITDTQYF,TGTGCCAGCAGTTCTAGCGGGGGGATCACAGATACGCAGTATTTT
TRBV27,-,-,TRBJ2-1,CASSLVRDNNEQFF,TGTGCCAGCAGTTTGGTCAGGGATAACAATGAGCAGTTCTTC
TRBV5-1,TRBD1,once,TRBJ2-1,CASSPGQSYNEQFF,TGCGCCAGCAGCCCGGGACAGAGCTACAATGAGCAGTTCTTC
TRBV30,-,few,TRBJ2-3,CAWSGGLDTQYF,TGTGCCTGGAGTGGAGGACTGGATACGCAGTATTTT
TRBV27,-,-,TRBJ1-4,CASSRKQATNEKLFF,TGTGCCAGCAGCCGGAAGCAAGCAACTAATGAAAAACTGTTTTTT
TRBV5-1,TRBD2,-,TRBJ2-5,CASSLAMAGGQETQYF,TGCGCCAGCAGCTTAGCAATGGCGGGAGGGCAAGAGACCCAGTACTTC
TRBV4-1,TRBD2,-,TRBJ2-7,CASSQEGTSGSYEQYF,TGCGCCAGCAGCCAAGAGGGGACTAGCGGCTCCTACGAGCAGTACTTC